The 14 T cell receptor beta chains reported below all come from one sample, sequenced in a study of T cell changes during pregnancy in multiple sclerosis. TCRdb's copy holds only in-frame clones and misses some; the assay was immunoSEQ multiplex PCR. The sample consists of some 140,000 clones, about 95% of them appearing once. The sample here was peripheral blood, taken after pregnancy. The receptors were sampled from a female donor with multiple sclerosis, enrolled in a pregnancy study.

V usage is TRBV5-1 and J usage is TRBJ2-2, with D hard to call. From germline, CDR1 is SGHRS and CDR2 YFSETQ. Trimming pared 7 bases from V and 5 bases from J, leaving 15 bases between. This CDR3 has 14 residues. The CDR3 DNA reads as TGCGCCAGCGCCTGGAGTGTTGGGACCGGGGAGCTGTTTTTT. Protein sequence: CASAWSVGTGELFF.

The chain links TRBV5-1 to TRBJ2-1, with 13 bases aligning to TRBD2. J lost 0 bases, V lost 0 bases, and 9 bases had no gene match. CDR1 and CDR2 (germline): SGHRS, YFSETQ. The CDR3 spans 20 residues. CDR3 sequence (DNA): TGCGCCAGCAGCTTGGAGGGGACTAGCGGGATAACCAGCTCCTACAATGAGCAGTTCTTC. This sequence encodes CASSLEGTSGITSSYNEQFF. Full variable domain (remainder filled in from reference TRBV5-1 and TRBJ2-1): KAGVTQTPRYLIKTRGQQVTLSCSPISGHRSVSWYQQTPGQGLQFLFEYFSETQRNKGNFPGRFSGRQFSNSRSEMNVSTLELGDSALYLCASSLEGTSGITSSYNEQFFGPGTRLTVL.

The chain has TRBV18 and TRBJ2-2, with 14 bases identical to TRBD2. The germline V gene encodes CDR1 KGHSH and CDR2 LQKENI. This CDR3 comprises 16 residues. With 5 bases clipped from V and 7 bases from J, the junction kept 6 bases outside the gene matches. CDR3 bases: TGTGCCAGCTCAAAGGGACTAGCGGGAGCGCACGGGGAGCTGTTTTTT. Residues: CASSKGLAGAHGELFF.

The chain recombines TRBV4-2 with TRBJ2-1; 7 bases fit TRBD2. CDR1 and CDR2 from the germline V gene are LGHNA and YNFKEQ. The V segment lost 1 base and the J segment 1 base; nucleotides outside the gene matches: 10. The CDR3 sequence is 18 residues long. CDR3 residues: CASSQAQRGRISYNEQFF. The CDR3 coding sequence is TGTGCCAGCAGCCAAGCCCAGCGGGGACGTATTTCCTACAATGAGCAGTTCTTC.

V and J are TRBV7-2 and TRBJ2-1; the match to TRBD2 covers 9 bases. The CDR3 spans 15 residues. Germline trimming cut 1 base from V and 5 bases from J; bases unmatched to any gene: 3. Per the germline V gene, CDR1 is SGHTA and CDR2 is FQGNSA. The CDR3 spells CASSLVAGGNNEQFF. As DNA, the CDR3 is TGTGCCAGCAGCTTAGTGGCGGGGGGGAACAATGAGCAGTTCTTC.

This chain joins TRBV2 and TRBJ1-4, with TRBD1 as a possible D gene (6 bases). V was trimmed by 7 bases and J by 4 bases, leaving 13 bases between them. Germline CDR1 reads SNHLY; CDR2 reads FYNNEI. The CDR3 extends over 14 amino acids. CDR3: CASIFARGNEKLFF. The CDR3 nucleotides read TGTGCCAGCATTTTCGCCAGGGGTAATGAAAAACTGTTTTTT. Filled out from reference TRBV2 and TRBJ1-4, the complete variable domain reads EPEVTQTPSHQVTQMGQEVILRCVPISNHLYFYWYRQILGQKVEFLVSFYNNEISEKSEIFDDQFSVERPDGSNFTLKIRSTKLEDSAMYFCASIFARGNEKLFFGSGTQLSVL.

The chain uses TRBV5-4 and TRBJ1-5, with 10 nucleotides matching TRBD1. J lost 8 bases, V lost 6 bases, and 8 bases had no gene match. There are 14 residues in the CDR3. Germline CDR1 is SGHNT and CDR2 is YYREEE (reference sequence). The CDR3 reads CASTRQGADEPQHF. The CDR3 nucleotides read TGTGCCAGCACCAGACAGGGGGCTGATGAGCCCCAGCATTTT.

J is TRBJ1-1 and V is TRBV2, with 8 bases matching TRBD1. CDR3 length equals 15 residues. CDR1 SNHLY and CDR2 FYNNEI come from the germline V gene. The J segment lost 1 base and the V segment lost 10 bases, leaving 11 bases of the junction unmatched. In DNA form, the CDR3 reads TGTGCCACCTTGGACAGGGTGGTCCGGAACACTGAAGCTTTCTTT. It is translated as CATLDRVVRNTEAFF.

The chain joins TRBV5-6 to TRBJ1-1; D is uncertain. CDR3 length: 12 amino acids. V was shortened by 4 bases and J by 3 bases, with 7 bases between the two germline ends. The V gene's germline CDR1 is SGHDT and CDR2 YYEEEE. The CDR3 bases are TGTGCCAGCAGCGGAACAGACACTGAAGCTTTCTTT. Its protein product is CASSGTDTEAFF.

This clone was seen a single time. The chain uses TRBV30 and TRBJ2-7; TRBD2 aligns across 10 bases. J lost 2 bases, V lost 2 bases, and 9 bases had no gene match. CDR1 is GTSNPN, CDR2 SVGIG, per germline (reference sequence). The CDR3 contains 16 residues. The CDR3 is CAWSLRAGGNPYEQYF. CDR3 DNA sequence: TGTGCCTGGAGTCTTCGAGCGGGAGGGAATCCCTACGAGCAGTACTTC.

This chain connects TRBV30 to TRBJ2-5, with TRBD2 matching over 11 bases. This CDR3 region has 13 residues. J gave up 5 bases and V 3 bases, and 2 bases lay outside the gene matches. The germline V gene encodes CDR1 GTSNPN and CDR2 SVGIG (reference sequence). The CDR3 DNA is TGTGCCTGGAGAAGGACTAGCGGGGAGACCCAGTACTTC. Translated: CAWRRTSGETQYF.

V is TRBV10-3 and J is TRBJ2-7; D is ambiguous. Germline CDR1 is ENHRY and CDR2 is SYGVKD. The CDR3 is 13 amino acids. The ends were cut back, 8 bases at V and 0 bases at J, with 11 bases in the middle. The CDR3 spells CAIALFRSYEQYF. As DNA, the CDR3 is TGTGCCATCGCGCTGTTCCGCTCCTACGAGCAGTACTTC.

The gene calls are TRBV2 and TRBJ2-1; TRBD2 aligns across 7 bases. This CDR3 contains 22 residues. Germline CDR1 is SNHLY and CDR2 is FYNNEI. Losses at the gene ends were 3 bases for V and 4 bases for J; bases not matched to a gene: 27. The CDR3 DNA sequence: TGTGCCAGCAGTGATTTAAGGGGAGGGTTTCCTACTGAGAAGTTACCATACAATGAGCAGTTCTTC. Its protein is CASSDLRGGFPTEKLPYNEQFF. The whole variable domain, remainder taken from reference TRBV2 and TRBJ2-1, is EPEVTQTPSHQVTQMGQEVILRCVPISNHLYFYWYRQILGQKVEFLVSFYNNEISEKSEIFDDQFSVERPDGSNFTLKIRSTKLEDSAMYFCASSDLRGGFPTEKLPYNEQFFGPGTRLTVL.

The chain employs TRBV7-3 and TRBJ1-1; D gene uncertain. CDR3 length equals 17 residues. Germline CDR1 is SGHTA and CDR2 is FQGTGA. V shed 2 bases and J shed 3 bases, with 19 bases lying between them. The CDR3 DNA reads TGTGCCAGCAGCTTACAGTGGGTTGGGCCCCCGGACACTGAAGCTTTCTTT. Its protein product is CASSLQWVGPPDTEAFF.